The rows below give T cell receptor beta chains drawn from one sample of a study of blood T cell repertoires in COVID-19. The assay was immunoSEQ multiplex PCR, and TCRdb's table has in-frame clones only and misses some. The sample has 95,000 to 150,000 clones, about 86% seen once; the top ten hold 3.8%. Source material: peripheral blood. These receptors were collected from a woman aged 45-65 years with acute or convalescent COVID-19. Each CDR3 is given with its conserved first and last residue.

TRBV5-4 | CASSTTSGSDYEQYF
TRBV14 | CASSQYQGRYTEAFF
TRBV7-7 | CASSLTGGLADTQYF
TRBV10-1 | CASSDGGELFF
TRBV19 | CASSKRTGPGNTIYF
TRBV6-5 | CASRTGNSYEQYF
TRBV7-9 | CASSHGGYEQFF
TRBV29-1 | CSAVYGVTGSYEQYF
TRBV2 | CASSEGDRKSF
TRBV5-1 | CASSVTGTRGETQYF
TRBV5-4 | CASSLPGGNYGYTF
TRBV29-1 | CSVLRVTEAFF
TRBV5-1 | CASSLLAGGRNEQFF
TRBV7-2 | CASSLGRLAGGRGTQYF
TRBV6-5 | CASGRTGNGNTIYF
TRBV29-1 | CSVKGTGLEVDTQYF
TRBV25-1 | CASSPREDTGELFF
TRBV18 | CASSPPLDSDEQFF
TRBV3-1/TRBV3-2 | CASSLGLADYEQYF
TRBV7-7 | CASSLGSEETQYF
TRBV2 | CASRDIITGELFF
TRBV4-2 | CASSQEYLDSGNTIYF
TRBV12-3/TRBV12-4 | CASSLERGQPQHF
TRBV28 | CASSLLGTDYGYTF
TRBV7-3 | CASSPGQPGELFF
TRBV6-5 | CASSYSAQRSYEQYF
TRBV29-1 | CSVEDQGTGELFF
TRBV5-1 | CASGRPGGTDTQYF
TRBV5-4 | CASSAGGGPDTQYF
TRBV15 | CATSRADGGSRAFF
TRBV1 | CTSSHEDRETSGTNTGELFF
TRBV19 | CASRTANSPLHF
TRBV25-1 | CASKPSWGENEKLFF
TRBV5-4 | CASSSGLHPNNEQFF
TRBV12-3/TRBV12-4 | CASSEGYKNIQYF
TRBV20-1 | CSARISHEQFF
TRBV2 | CASSPITYRDHQPQHF
TRBV5-1 | CASSLGTGSPGELFF
TRBV7-9 | CASSSRWDSSYEQYF
TRBV5-5 | CASSLKSQSYEQYF
TRBV14 | CASSRQGISGNTIYF
TRBV4-2 | CASSQDLIGWGVESEAFF
TRBV3-1/TRBV3-2 | CASSHHDRPDGAFF
TRBV5-8 | CASSLGASSTDTQYF
TRBV24-1 | CATSDPNPLAGGTDTQYF
TRBV10-3 | CAISEKGRDTDTQYF
TRBV18 | CASRVQGNYGYTF
TRBV2 | CASSAGDGQETQYF
TRBV5-4 | CASSGLAGSSYEQYF
TRBV27 | CASSLRAVATGEQYF
TRBV11-2 | CASSGDRGNEQFF
TRBV29-1 | CSVLRWNTEAFF
TRBV18 | CASSPRHGNDYGYTF
TRBV4-1 | CASSQKRGAGTSTDTQYF
TRBV7-2 | CASSSDRNTEAFF